This T cell receptor (beta chain) was sequenced in a study of control samples from healthy donors and cancer patients (dated by TCRdb to between 2020 and 2021). V ends up 6 bases short and J 0 bases short, with an unmatched junction base count of 5. From a lookup of the germline V gene, CDR1 and CDR2 are MDHEN and SYDVKM. From cysteine to phenylalanine, the CDR3 is 15 amino acids long. This entry keeps only the CDR3 DNA: 45 bases, framed from base 1. Library generation was performed with the immunoSEQ multiplex PCR assay. In its TCRdb copy, this immuneACCESS table keeps in-frame sequences only and misses some clones. Where compared with another copy, unresolved V genes explain less than half of these, and the others have no known cause. Counted in this sample were approximately 100,000 clones; about 91% of them appeared once. Less than 15% of the sample lies in the top ten. With respect to this clone: The antigen it binds to is not known. Per-nucleotide qualities are absent, and no much larger clonotype sits a single base away.

This receptor was obtained from a man younger than 45 in good health. Input material: blood. This chain is built from TRBV28 and TRBJ2-1; the central 7 bases match TRBD1. The encoded CDR3 is CASSWDSNSYNEQFF. The nucleotide sequence is given as TGTGCCAGCAGCTGGGACAGTAACTCCTACAATGAGCAGTTCTTC.